This TCR beta chain was identified in a study of T-cell reconstitution after alpha-beta-depleted transplantation in children. General study points: Surviving thymic progenitors and recipient T cells were the source of high TCRbeta diversity at day 60 in some patients. T-cell numbers and diversity one year post-transplant derived largely from freshly generated T cells. Several hundred rapidly expanded clones from non-depleted graft cells reportedly supplied alpha-beta T cells about two months post-transplant.

TCRbeta library preparation incorporated unique molecular identifiers. One entry per CDR3 protein, called by TCRdb with MiXCR from the PCR reads. The sample records approximately 110,000 distinct CDR3 sequences, about 21% being singletons. This clonotype has just a few counts. What it binds is not known. Material: PBMCs, mostly from graft donor cells, obtained 180 days after TCRalphabeta/CD19-depleted stem cell transplant. The TCR originated in a male patient aged 2-9 years who had a stem cell transplant for chronic granulomatous disease, so the T cells may come from the graft donor.

CDR3 residues: CSATLYGGAADEQFF. For the CDR3, the DNA is TGCAGTGCTACCCTTTACGGGGGGGCCGCGGATGAGCAGTTCTTC. The rearrangement links TRBV20-1 to TRBJ2-1, with TRBD2 matching 8 bases. CDR1 DFQATT and CDR2 SNEGSKA come from the germline V gene (reference sequence). Trimming cost V 4 bases and J 8 bases; bases outside gene matches: 13. The CDR3 totals 15 residues.